This T cell receptor (beta chain) was documented in a study of T cells in Graves' hyperthyroidism and ophthalmopathy. Amplified TCR beta CDR3 regions derived from RNA transcripts. First-round RT-PCR of the TCR CDR3 relied on the HTBI primer set. TCRdb analysed the multiplex PCR reads with MiXCR anew, one entry per CDR3 protein. The sample records roughly 630,000 distinct CDR3 sequences, approximately 14% being singletons. Thyroid ultrasound, orbital computed tomography, clinical symptoms, and serum thyroxine and TRAb underpinned diagnoses. What was sequenced was blood. The clonotype was recovered from a woman aged 30 to 39 with Graves' hyperthyroidism.

The CDR3 loop is CASSYSNRDRVADTQYF. The CDR3 DNA reads TGTGCCAGCAGTTACTCGAATCGGGACAGGGTCGCAGATACGCAGTATTTT. The chain is built from TRBV6-6 and TRBJ2-3; 9 nucleotides agree with TRBD1. Germline CDR1 MNHNY, CDR2 SVGAGI (reference sequence). V dropped 0 bases and J dropped 4; count of bases not matched to a gene: 8. CDR3 length: 17 amino acids.